These 29 T cell receptor beta chains share one sample of origin, sequenced in a study of OX40 agonist ivuxolimab in advanced cancers. The repertoire was sequenced with immunoSEQ multiplex PCR; TCRdb's copy has only in-frame clones and lacks some. The sample consists of tens of thousands of clones, around 89% of them appearing once. The source was CD4+ or CD8+ T cells sorted from blood, collected in a trial of the OX40 agonist ivuxolimab. The receptor source for this set is an adult with an advanced solid tumor such as melanoma, head and neck, liver or kidney cancer.

J is TRBJ2-7 and V is TRBV6-6; 8 nucleotides line up with TRBD1. With 7 bases clipped from V and 3 bases from J, the junction kept 8 bases outside the gene matches. Germline CDR1 is MNHNY and CDR2 is SVGAGI (reference sequence). CDR3 length: 14 amino acids. The CDR3 sequence is CASTLPDRDYEQYF. The CDR3 coding sequence is TGTGCCAGCACCCTCCCGGACAGGGACTACGAGCAGTACTTC.

The rearrangement links TRBV30 to TRBJ1-3; possibly TRBD1 for D (5 bases). Germline values: CDR1 GTSNPN, CDR2 SVGIG (reference sequence). The CDR3 is made up of 14 amino acids. V dropped 0 bases and J dropped 7 bases, with 13 bases sitting between them. The CDR3 is CAWSVEQGFNTIYF. Here the CDR3 DNA reads TGTGCCTGGAGTGTAGAGCAGGGATTCAACACCATATATTTT.

This chain links TRBV27 with TRBJ2-7; D is possibly TRBD2 (6 bases). The CDR3 covers 15 residues. The V end lost 7 bases, the J end lost 5 bases, and 21 bases lay between the germline ends. CDR1 MNHEY and CDR2 SMNVEV come from the germline V gene (reference sequence). The CDR3 protein is CASNEAGLEGHEQYF. The CDR3 region has the DNA TGTGCCAGCAACGAGGCGGGGCTAGAGGGCCACGAGCAGTACTTC.

This clone is medium-sized (0.01 to 0.1%) in the sample. At the DNA level, this CDR3 is encoded by other sequences in the same sample as well. J is TRBJ2-7 and V is TRBV7-9; D is unclear. Germline loops: CDR1 SEHNR, CDR2 FQNEAQ (reference sequence). The V and J ends lost 5 bases and 0 bases respectively, with 2 bases between them. The CDR3 length is 11 residues. The CDR3 DNA sequence: TGTGCCAGCAGCCCCTCCTACGAGCAGTACTTC. Its translation: CASSPSYEQYF.

The V gene is TRBV6-1, the J gene TRBJ1-5, with no clear D. Trimming stripped 4 bases from V and 0 bases from J, with 10 bases between. Germline CDR1 and CDR2: MNHNS and SASEGT. The CDR3 consists of 15 residues. This chain's CDR3 is CASSGNAASNQPQHF. For the CDR3, the DNA is TGTGCCAGCAGTGGGAACGCCGCTAGCAATCAGCCCCAGCATTTT.

The chain links TRBV29-1 to TRBJ1-2; possible D gene TRBD1, 6 bases. The CDR3 has 15 residues. CDR1 and CDR2 from the germline V gene are SQVTM and ANQGSEA. V lost 8 bases, J lost 1 base, and 20 bases lay in between. DNA for the CDR3: TGCAGCACCCACGCGGGGGCAGCGATTAACTATGGCTACACCTTC. Translated: CSTHAGAAINYGYTF. Drawing the rest from reference TRBV29-1 and TRBJ1-2, the complete variable domain is SAVISQKPSRDICQRGTSLTIQCQVDSQVTMMFWYRQQPGQSLTLIATANQGSEATYESGFVIDKFPISRPNLTFSTLTVSNMSPEDSSIYLCSTHAGAAINYGYTFGSGTRLTVV.

The CDR3 bases are TGTGCCAGCAGCCAGACGGGACTAGCGGAAGGATATTACTACGAGCAGTACTTC. Translating it yields CASSQTGLAEGYYYEQYF. The genes are TRBV14 and TRBJ2-7, with TRBD2 matching 11 bases. Germline V gene sequence: CDR1 SGHDN, CDR2 FVKESK. The CDR3 is 18 residues long. J gave up 3 bases and V 3 bases, and 13 bases lay outside the gene matches.

The rearrangement joins TRBV27 to TRBJ2-1; TRBD2 matches at 8 bases. Looked up from germline, CDR1 is MNHEY and CDR2 is SMNVEV (reference sequence). This CDR3 region has 15 residues. V gave up 2 bases and J gave up 5 bases; unmatched junction bases: 5. In DNA form, the CDR3 reads TGTGCCAGCAGTTTACTAGCGGGTGAAAACAATGAGCAGTTCTTC. Encoded protein: CASSLLAGENNEQFF.

The gene calls are TRBV29-1 and TRBJ1-1; D gene ambiguous. Trimming shortened V by 3 bases and J by 6 bases, and 8 bases separated the two germline ends. Germline loops: CDR1 SQVTM, CDR2 ANQGSEA. The CDR3 spans 11 residues. This chain's CDR3 is CSVDRQSEAFF. The CDR3 DNA reads as TGCAGCGTTGATCGGCAGTCTGAAGCTTTCTTT.

This clone was observed a single time. The chain combines TRBV7-2 with TRBJ1-4; weak D call: TRBD1 (5 bases). The CDR3 extends over 12 amino acids. CDR1 SGHTA and CDR2 FQGNSA come from the germline V gene. Trimming removed 5 bases at V and 7 bases at J, with 8 bases between. The CDR3 loop reads CASSPGGEKLFF. DNA for the CDR3: TGTGCCAGCAGCCCGGGGGGTGAAAAACTGTTTTTT. Full variable domain (missing parts from reference TRBV7-2 and TRBJ1-4): GAGVSQSPSNKVTEKGKDVELRCDPISGHTALYWYRQSLGQGLEFLIYFQGNSAPDKSGLPSDRFSAERTGGSVSTLTIQRTQQEDSAVYLCASSPGGEKLFFGSGTQLSVL.

This chain connects TRBV4-1 to TRBJ2-7; no firm D call. In germline, CDR1 is MGHRA, CDR2 YSYEKL. CDR3 size: 11 residues. V was pared by 5 bases and J by 1 base, with 3 bases between. CDR3 nucleotide sequence: TGCGCCAGCAGCTATTCCTACGAGCAGTACTTC. This sequence encodes CASSYSYEQYF.

The V and J genes are TRBV19 and TRBJ2-1; D may be TRBD2 (6 bases). CDR1 and CDR2 (germline): LNHDA, SQIVND (reference sequence). CDR3 length: 13 residues. The V end lost 7 bases, the J end lost 8 bases, and 15 bases lay between the germline ends. The CDR3 DNA sequence: TGTGCCAGTACGGAGGGGCAGGCCCATGAGCAGTTCTTC. It codes for CASTEGQAHEQFF.

The chain carries TRBV5-8 and TRBJ2-1, with 8 positions matching TRBD1. There are 12 residues in the CDR3. CDR1 SGHTS and CDR2 YDEGEE come from the germline V gene. The J segment lost 16 bases and the V segment lost 0 bases, leaving 6 bases of the junction unmatched. CDR3 sequence: CASSLAQGGGFF. The CDR3 DNA is TGTGCCAGCAGCTTGGCACAGGGGGGCGGTTTCTTC.

This sequence joins TRBV29-1 and TRBJ2-1, with D perhaps TRBD1 or TRBD2 (5 bases each). The ends were cut back, 4 bases at V and 9 bases at J, with 13 bases in the middle. Germline CDR1 reads SQVTM; CDR2 reads ANQGSEA. This CDR3 contains 12 residues. CDR3 region: CSVGARDAEQFF. For the CDR3, the DNA is TGCAGCGTTGGCGCCCGGGACGCTGAGCAGTTCTTC.

The chain carries TRBV6-5 and TRBJ2-7, with D perhaps matching TRBD1 (6 bases). Germline lookup yields CDR1 MNHEY and CDR2 SVGAGI. The CDR3 sequence is 14 residues long. The V end was cut by 3 bases, the J end by 5 bases, with 14 bases between. The CDR3, as DNA: TGTGCCAGCAGTTATCAAGGGGGTACCCACGAGCAGTACTTC. It specifies CASSYQGGTHEQYF.

The genes are TRBV29-1 and TRBJ2-1; D unresolved. CDR3 size: 11 residues. V lost 1 base and J 4 bases, leaving 2 bases between the germline ends. Germline CDR1 and CDR2: SQVTM and ANQGSEA. CDR3 in DNA: TGCAGCGTTGAAGTTTACAATGAGCAGTTCTTC. Encoded protein: CSVEVYNEQFF.

The V gene is TRBV27, the J gene TRBJ1-5; 11 bases are shared with TRBD1. The CDR3 runs to 15 residues. V dropped 6 bases and J dropped 5; count of bases not matched to a gene: 6. CDR1 is MNHEY and CDR2 is SMNVEV in the germline V gene (reference sequence). The CDR3 here is CASSMGQGGYQPQHF. In DNA, the CDR3 is TGTGCCAGCAGCATGGGACAGGGGGGGTATCAGCCCCAGCATTTT.

This clone was seen a single time. An end of the junction differs from the germline gene, which may be a read error. The rearrangement joins TRBV5-8 to TRBJ2-1, with TRBD1 matching 9 bases. The CDR3 contains 14 residues. CDR1 and CDR2 (germline): SGHTS, YDEGEE. CDR3 loop: CASTLVQGAHEQFF. The CDR3 region has the DNA TGTGCCAGCACCTTGGTACAGGGGGCCCATGAGCAGTTCTTC.

This clone has only one observation. J is TRBJ2-7 and V is TRBV6-5; 7 nucleotides align to TRBD2. Germline loops: CDR1 MNHEY, CDR2 SVGAGI. This CDR3 has 14 residues. V trimming: 5 bases; J trimming: 3 bases; junction bases outside the gene matches: 7. The CDR3 region is CASSEVGTNYEQYF. DNA of the CDR3: TGTGCCAGCAGTGAAGTTGGGACTAACTACGAGCAGTACTTC.

The chain links TRBV7-7 to TRBJ1-3, with TRBD1 as a possible D gene (6 bases). The CDR3 extends over 15 amino acids. Trimming left V 5 bases short and J 0 bases short, with 11 bases between. Germline CDR1 SSHAT, CDR2 FNYEAQ (reference sequence). CDR3 bases: TGTGCCAGCAGCCTAGAACAGGGCTCTGGAAACACCATATATTTT. It codes for CASSLEQGSGNTIYF. Complete variable domain (other parts from reference TRBV7-7 and TRBJ1-3): GAGVSQSPRYKVTKRGQDVTLRCDPISSHATLYWYQQALGQGPEFLTYFNYEAQPDKSGLPSDRFSAERPEGSISTLTIQRTEQRDSAMYRCASSLEQGSGNTIYFGEGSWLTVV.

The chain links TRBV10-1 to TRBJ2-3; no clear D. This CDR3 is 12 amino acids long. Trimming shortened V by 3 bases and J by 6 bases, and 7 bases separated the two germline ends. Germline assignment: CDR1 WNHNN and CDR2 SYGVQD (reference sequence). The CDR3 nucleotides read TGCGCCAGCAGTGAATTAGGGGATACGCAGTATTTT. This gives the protein CASSELGDTQYF.

The table lists this clone with a count of one. The chain joins TRBV5-1 to TRBJ1-1; weak D call: TRBD1 (5 bases). Germline-derived CDR1 and CDR2 are SGHRS and YFSETQ. The CDR3 is 15 amino acids. Trimming shortened V by 2 bases and J by 1 base, and 12 bases separated the two germline ends. CDR3 DNA sequence: TGCGCCAGCAGCTTTGAGGGGCAGGAGAACACTGAAGCTTTCTTT. This encodes CASSFEGQENTEAFF. Based on the CDR3 plus reference TRBV5-1 and TRBJ1-1, the full variable domain is KAGVTQTPRYLIKTRGQQVTLSCSPISGHRSVSWYQQTPGQGLQFLFEYFSETQRNKGNFPGRFSGRQFSNSRSEMNVSTLELGDSALYLCASSFEGQENTEAFFGQGTRLTVV.

The chain uses TRBV4-1 and TRBJ2-7; no reliable D call. Germline V gene sequence: CDR1 MGHRA, CDR2 YSYEKL. V was cut by 4 bases and J by 4 bases, with 14 bases left in between. The CDR3 runs 14 residues. CDR3 nucleotide sequence: TGCGCCAGCAGCCCTGGCCAAACCGGTTACGAGCAGTACTTC. Amino acids: CASSPGQTGYEQYF.

The chain uses TRBV27 and TRBJ2-3; D gene uncertain. The germline gives CDR1 MNHEY, CDR2 SMNVEV (reference sequence). This CDR3 is built from 15 residues. The germline V and J ends were trimmed by 1 base and 4 bases, with 12 bases remaining between them. The CDR3 DNA reads as TGTGCCAGCAGTTTATTTAGCTCTCGGGCAGATACGCAGTATTTT. It is translated as CASSLFSSRADTQYF.

The chain uses TRBV4-1 and TRBJ2-7, with a weak D call TRBD1 (6 bases). Germline CDR1 reads MGHRA; CDR2 reads YSYEKL. The V and J ends lost 2 bases and 4 bases respectively, with 15 bases between them. The CDR3 is made up of 15 amino acids. This chain's CDR3 is CASSQQDSVTYEQYF. The CDR3 nucleotides are TGCGCCAGCAGCCAACAGGACAGTGTAACTTACGAGCAGTACTTC.

V and J are TRBV27 and TRBJ1-5; no reliable D call. This CDR3 is built from 14 residues. Trimming took 3 bases from V and 4 from J, leaving 10 bases between them. Per the germline V gene, CDR1 is MNHEY and CDR2 is SMNVEV (reference sequence). Written as DNA, the CDR3 is TGTGCCAGCAGTTTCGCACAGCAAAATCAGCCCCAGCATTTT. This codes for CASSFAQQNQPQHF.

The rearrangement uses TRBV5-6 and TRBJ2-7, with D unclear. V was clipped by 0 bases and J by 2 bases, with 6 bases between them. In germline, CDR1 is SGHDT, CDR2 YYEEEE. This CDR3 contains 13 residues. CDR3 coding DNA: TGTGCCAGCAGCTTGGTTTCCCCCTACGAGCAGTACTTC. This sequence encodes CASSLVSPYEQYF.

V gene TRBV7-9 combines with J gene TRBJ2-1; 9 bases match TRBD2. Germline V lookup: CDR1 SEHNR, CDR2 FQNEAQ (reference sequence). V was pared by 3 bases and J by 5 bases, with 5 bases of the junction left unmatched. The CDR3 loop spans 15 amino acids. CDR3 nucleotides: TGTGCCAGCAGCTTGAGGACTAGCGCCAACAATGAGCAGTTCTTC. This gives the protein CASSLRTSANNEQFF. Full variable domain (missing parts from reference TRBV7-9 and TRBJ2-1): DTGVSQNPRHKITKRGQNVTFRCDPISEHNRLYWYRQTLGQGPEFLTYFQNEAQLEKSRLLSDRFSAERPKGSFSTLEIQRTEQGDSAMYLCASSLRTSANNEQFFGPGTRLTVL.

The gene calls are TRBV7-9 and TRBJ2-1; the match to TRBD2 covers 13 bases. V shed 5 bases and J 9 bases; nucleotides not matched to a gene: 7. The germline CDR1 and CDR2 sequences are SEHNR and FQNEAQ (reference sequence). This CDR3 has 15 residues. CDR3 region: CASSTTSGGAVEQFF. DNA for the CDR3: TGTGCCAGCAGCACCACTAGCGGGGGGGCCGTTGAGCAGTTCTTC.